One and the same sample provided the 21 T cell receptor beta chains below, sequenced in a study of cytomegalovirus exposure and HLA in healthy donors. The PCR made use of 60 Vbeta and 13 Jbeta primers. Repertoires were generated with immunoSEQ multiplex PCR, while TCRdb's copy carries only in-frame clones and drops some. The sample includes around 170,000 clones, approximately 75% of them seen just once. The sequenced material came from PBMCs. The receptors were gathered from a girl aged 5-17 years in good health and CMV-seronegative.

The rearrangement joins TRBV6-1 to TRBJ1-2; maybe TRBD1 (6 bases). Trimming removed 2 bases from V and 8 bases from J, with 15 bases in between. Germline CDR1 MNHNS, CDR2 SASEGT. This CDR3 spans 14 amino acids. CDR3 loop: CASSELGPQGGYTF. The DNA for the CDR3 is TGTGCCAGCAGTGAATTAGGACCACAGGGAGGCTACACCTTC.

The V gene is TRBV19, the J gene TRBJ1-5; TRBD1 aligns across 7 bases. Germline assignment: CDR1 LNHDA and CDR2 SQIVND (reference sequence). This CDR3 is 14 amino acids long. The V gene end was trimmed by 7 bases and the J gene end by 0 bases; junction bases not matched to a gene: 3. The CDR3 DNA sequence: TGTGCCAGTACCGGACAGGTTAGCAATCAGCCCCAGCATTTT. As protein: CASTGQVSNQPQHF.

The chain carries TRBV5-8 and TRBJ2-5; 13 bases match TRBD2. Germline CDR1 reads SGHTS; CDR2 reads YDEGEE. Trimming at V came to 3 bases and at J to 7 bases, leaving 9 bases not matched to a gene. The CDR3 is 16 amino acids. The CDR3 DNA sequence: TGTGCCAGCAGCTCGGGACTAGCGGGGTCGGGGGGGACCCAGTACTTC. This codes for CASSSGLAGSGGTQYF. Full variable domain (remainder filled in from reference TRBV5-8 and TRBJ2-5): EAGVTQSPTHLIKTRGQQATLRCSPISGHTSVYWYQQALGLGLQFLLWYDEGEERNRGNFPPRFSGRQFPNYSSELNVNALELEDSALYLCASSSGLAGSGGTQYFGPGTRLLVL.

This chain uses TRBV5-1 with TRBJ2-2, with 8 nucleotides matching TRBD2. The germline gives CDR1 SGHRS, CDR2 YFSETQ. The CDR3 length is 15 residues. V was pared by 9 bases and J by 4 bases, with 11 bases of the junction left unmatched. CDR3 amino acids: CATRVSSGFTGELFF. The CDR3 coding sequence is TGCGCCACCAGGGTGTCTAGCGGGTTCACCGGGGAGCTGTTTTTT.

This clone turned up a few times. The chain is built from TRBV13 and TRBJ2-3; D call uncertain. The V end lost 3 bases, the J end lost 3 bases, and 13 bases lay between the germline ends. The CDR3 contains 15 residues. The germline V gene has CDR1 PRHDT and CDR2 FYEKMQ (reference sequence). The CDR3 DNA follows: TGTGCCAGCAGCTTCCCTCATACTTCGACAGATACGCAGTATTTT. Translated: CASSFPHTSTDTQYF.

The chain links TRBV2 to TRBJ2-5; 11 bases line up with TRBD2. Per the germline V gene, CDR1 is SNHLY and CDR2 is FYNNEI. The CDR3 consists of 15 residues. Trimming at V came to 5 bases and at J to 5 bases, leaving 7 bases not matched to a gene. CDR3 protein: CASSSSGGAKETQYF. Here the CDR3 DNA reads TGTGCCAGCAGTAGTAGCGGGGGGGCCAAGGAGACCCAGTACTTC.

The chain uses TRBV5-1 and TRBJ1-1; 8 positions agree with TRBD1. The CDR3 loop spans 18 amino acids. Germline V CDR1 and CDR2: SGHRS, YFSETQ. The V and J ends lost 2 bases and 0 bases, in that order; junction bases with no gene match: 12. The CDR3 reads CASSLQGGSGRLNTEAFF. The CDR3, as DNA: TGCGCCAGCAGCTTACAGGGGGGAAGTGGTCGATTGAACACTGAAGCTTTCTTT.

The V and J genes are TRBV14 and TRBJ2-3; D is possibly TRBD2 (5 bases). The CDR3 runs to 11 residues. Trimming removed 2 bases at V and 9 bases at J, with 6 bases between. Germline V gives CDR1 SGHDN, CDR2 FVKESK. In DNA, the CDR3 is TGTGCCAGCAGCCAAACTAGGACGCAGTATTTT. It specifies CASSQTRTQYF.

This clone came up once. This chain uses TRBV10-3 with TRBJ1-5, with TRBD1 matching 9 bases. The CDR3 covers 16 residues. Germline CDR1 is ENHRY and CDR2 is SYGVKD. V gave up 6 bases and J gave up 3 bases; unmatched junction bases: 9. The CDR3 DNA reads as TGTGCCATCAGGGACGTAACAGGGGGCGACAATCAGCCCCAGCATTTT. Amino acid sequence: CAIRDVTGGDNQPQHF.

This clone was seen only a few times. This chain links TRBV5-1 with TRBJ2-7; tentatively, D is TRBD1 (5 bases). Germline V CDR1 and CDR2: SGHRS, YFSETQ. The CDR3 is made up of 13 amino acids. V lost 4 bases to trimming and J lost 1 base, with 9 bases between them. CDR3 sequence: CASSPTVSYEQYF. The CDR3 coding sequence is TGCGCCAGCAGCCCGACAGTTTCCTACGAGCAGTACTTC.

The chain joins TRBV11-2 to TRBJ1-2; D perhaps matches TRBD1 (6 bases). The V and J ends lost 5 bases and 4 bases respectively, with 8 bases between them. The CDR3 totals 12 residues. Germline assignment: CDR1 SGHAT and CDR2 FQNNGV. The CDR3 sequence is CASSTTGYGYTF. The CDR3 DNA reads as TGTGCCAGCAGCACGACAGGCTATGGCTACACCTTC.

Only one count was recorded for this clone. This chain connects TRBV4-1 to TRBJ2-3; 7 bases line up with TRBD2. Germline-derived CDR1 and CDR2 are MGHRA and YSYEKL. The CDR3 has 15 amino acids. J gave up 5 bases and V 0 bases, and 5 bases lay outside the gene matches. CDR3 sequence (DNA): TGCGCCAGCAGCCAAGAGGGGAGCGGGGTAGATACGCAGTATTTT. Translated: CASSQEGSGVDTQYF.

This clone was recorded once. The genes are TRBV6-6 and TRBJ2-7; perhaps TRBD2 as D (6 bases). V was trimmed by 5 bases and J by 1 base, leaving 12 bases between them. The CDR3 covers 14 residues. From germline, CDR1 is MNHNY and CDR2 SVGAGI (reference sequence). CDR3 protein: CASSATAGSYEQYF. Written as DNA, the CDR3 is TGTGCCAGCAGTGCAACCGCGGGGTCCTACGAGCAGTACTTC.

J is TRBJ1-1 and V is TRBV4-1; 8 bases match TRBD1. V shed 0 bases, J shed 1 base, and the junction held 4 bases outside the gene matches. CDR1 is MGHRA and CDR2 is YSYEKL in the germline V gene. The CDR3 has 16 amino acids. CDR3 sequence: CASSQDPGQGNTEAFF. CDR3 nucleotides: TGCGCCAGCAGCCAAGATCCCGGACAGGGGAACACTGAAGCTTTCTTT.

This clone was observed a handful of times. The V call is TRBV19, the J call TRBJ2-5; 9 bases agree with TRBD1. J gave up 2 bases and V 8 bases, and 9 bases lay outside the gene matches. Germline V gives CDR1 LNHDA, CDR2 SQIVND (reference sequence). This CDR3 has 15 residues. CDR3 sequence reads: CASGGLGQGQETQYF. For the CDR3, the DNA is TGTGCCAGTGGGGGCCTCGGACAGGGGCAAGAGACCCAGTACTTC.

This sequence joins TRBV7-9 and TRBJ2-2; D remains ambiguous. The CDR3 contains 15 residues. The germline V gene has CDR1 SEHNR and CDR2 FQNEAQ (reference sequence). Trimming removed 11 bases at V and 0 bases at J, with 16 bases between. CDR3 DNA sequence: TGTGCCGCGGCGGTAGTCACTTCGAACACCGGGGAGCTGTTTTTT. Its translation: CAAAVVTSNTGELFF.

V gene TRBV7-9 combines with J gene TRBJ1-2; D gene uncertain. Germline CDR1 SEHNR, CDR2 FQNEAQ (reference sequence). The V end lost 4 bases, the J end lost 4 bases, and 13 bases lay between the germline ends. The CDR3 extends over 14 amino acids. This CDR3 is CASSSMRVFYGYTF. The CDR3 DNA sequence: TGTGCCAGCAGCTCCATGAGGGTGTTCTATGGCTACACCTTC.

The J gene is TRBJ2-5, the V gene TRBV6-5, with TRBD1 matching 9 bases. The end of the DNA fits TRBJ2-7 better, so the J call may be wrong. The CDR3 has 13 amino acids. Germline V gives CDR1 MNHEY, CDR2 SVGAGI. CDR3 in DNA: TGTGCCAGCAGTAGGGACAGGGTCAACGAGCAGTACTTC. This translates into CASSRDRVNEQYF.

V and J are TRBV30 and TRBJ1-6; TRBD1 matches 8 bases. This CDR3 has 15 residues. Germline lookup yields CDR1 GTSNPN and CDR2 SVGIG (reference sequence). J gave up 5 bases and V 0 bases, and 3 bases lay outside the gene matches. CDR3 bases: TGTGCCTGGAGTGTAGGGACAGGTGATAATTCACCCCTCCACTTT. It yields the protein CAWSVGTGDNSPLHF. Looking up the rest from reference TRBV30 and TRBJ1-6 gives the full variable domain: SQTIHQWPATLVQPVGSPLSLECTVEGTSNPNLYWYRQAAGRGLQLLFYSVGIGQISSEVPQNLSASRPQDRQFILSSKKLLLSDSGFYLCAWSVGTGDNSPLHFGNGTRLTVT.

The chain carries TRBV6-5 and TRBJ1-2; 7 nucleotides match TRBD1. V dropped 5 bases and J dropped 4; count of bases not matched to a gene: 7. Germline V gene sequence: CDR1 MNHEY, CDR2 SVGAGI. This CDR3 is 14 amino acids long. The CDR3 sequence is CASSEGQSPYGYTF. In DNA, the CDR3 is TGTGCCAGCAGTGAGGGACAGTCCCCCTATGGCTACACCTTC.

The CDR3 sequence: CASSLGRGGPYEQYF. CDR3 in DNA: TGTGCCAGCAGCTTAGGCAGGGGTGGACCCTACGAGCAGTACTTC. This chain connects TRBV7-8 to TRBJ2-7; possible D gene TRBD1, 6 bases. The V end was cut by 1 base, the J end by 2 bases, with 12 bases between. Germline V gene lookup returns CDR1 SGHVS and CDR2 FQNEAQ. CDR3 length equals 15 residues.